A selection of T cell receptor beta chains follows, all from one sample in a study of CD8+ T cells in alopecia areata. Clones were sequenced by immunoSEQ multiplex PCR, and TCRdb holds only the in-frame ones, with some missing. The data hold roughly 100,000 clones, with approximately 60% observed a single time. The material sequenced was CD8+ T cells sorted from blood, taken at week 4, from a patient treated with tofacitinib. These receptors all come from a human donor with alopecia areata. The CDR3 runs from the conserved cysteine through the conserved F or W.

TRBV27 | CASSDFRGDTQYF
TRBV5-1 | CASSLGGFNEQFF
TRBV2 | CASSELLDAHNEQFF
TRBV9 | CASSVASGSNNEQFF
TRBV29-1 | CSARGMAGELFF
TRBV25-1 | CASSGLRKPLHF
TRBV30 | CAWSSGTGEPQHF
TRBV5-6 | CASSLIGDQGRETQYF
TRBV7-3 | CASSHLRARNTGELFF
TRBV5-6 | CASSLGTGSWYGYTF
TRBV4-1 | CASSPRTLDEQYF
TRBV7-9 | CASSRTSGGAQETQYF
TRBV7-8 | CASSSGTEVKNIQYF
TRBV5-1 | CASRVGETQYF
TRBV20-1 | CSAVDAYEQYF
TRBV28 | CASSLSGGPPTDTQYF
TRBV30 | CAWSDVGARNTEAFF
TRBV7-9 | CASSGLASYNEQFF
TRBV11-2 | CASSEEREGYYEQYF
TRBV29-1 | CSGTLQGAPKLYNEQFF
TRBV10-3 | CAISDGQGEQFF
TRBV6-5 | CASSYSDGETQYF
TRBV27 | CASSFGVGPQYF
TRBV19 | CASSIGQGSNEQFF
TRBV29-1 | CSVHGENTGELFF
TRBV7-9 | CASSLPAGGQETQYF
TRBV2 | CASRDRVIEQPQHF
TRBV6-5 | CASSYSTGGTEAFF
TRBV29-1 | CSVEEGGWGDNEQFF
TRBV7-6 | CASSLEAIYNEQFF
TRBV10-3 | CAISRTQTENTEAFF
TRBV13 | CASSVGERDTQYF
TRBV30 | CAWGGVVSTDTQYF
TRBV4-1 | CASSQVTDRGQGQPQHF
TRBV29-1 | CSVEWGRDGYTF
TRBV7-9 | CASSSPLDSYGYTF
TRBV5-6 | CASSPAGANYGYTF
TRBV6-5 | CASSYGQGLYEQYF
TRBV27 | CASQLGPSGAQPQHF
TRBV15 | CATSKTGGPETQYF
TRBV5-6 | CASGRASEKLFF
TRBV7-9 | CASSFPTSGTDTQYF
TRBV11-2 | CASSLMGPGELFF
TRBV9 | CASSVDRAGNEQFF
TRBV28 | CASSFGQFTDTQYF
TRBV9 | CASSVYSKGGNGYTF
TRBV6-4 | CASRVSGTEYF
TRBV7-6 | CASSLEGLASYEQYF
TRBV30 | CAWSVGTSGLAGELFF
TRBV7-9 | CASSAGQGPYEQYF
TRBV15 | CATTPNRGQLHNEQFF